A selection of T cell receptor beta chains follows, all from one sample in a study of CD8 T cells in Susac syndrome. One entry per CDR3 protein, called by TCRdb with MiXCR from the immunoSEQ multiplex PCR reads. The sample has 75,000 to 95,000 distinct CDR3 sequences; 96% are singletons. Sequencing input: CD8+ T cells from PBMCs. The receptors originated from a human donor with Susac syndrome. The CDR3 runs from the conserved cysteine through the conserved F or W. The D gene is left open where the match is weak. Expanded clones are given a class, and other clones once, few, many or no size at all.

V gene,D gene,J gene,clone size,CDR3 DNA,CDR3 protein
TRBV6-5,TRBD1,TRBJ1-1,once,TGTGCCAGCAGACCGGACAGGGGTGGCACTGAAGCTTTCTTT,CASRPDRGGTEAFF
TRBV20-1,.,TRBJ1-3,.,TGCAGTGCCTGTAGGGCCGGGGACACCATATATTTT,CSACRAGDTIYF
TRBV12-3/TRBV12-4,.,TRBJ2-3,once,TGTGCCAGCAGTTTCGCAGGGCGAACAGATACGCAGTATTTT,CASSFAGRTDTQYF
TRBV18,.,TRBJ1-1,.,TGTGCCAGCTCACCCGGACAGTCCTCTGAAGCTTTCTTT,CASSPGQSSEAFF
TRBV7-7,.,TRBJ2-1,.,TGTGCTAGCAGCTTAGCCGGACAGCCCTACAATGAGCAGTTCTTC,CASSLAGQPYNEQFF
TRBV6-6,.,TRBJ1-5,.,TGTGCCAGCACGCTGGTCCGGCGGAGCAATCAGCCCCAGCATTTT,CASTLVRRSNQPQHF
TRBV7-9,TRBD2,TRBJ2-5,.,TGTGCCAGCAGCTTAACCGGGGGGAACCAAGAGACCCAGTACTTC,CASSLTGGNQETQYF
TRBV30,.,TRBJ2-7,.,TGTGCCTGCCTTGTCTCCTACGAGCAGTACTTC,CACLVSYEQYF
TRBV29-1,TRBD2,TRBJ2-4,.,TGCAGCGTCCAAGCGGGGGCTCCAGGAAACATTCAGTACTTC,CSVQAGAPGNIQYF
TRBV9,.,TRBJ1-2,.,TGTGCCAGCAGCGCCCCAGGGGACTATGGCTACACCTTC,CASSAPGDYGYTF
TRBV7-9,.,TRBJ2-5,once,TGTGCCAGCAGCCGGAGGGCCCTCGGGCAGGGAGAGACCCAGTACTTC,CASSRRALGQGETQYF
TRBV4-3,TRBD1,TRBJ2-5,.,TGCGCCAGCAGCCAAGATTATCCGGGGACAGGGAGTGGAGAGACCCAGTACTTC,CASSQDYPGTGSGETQYF
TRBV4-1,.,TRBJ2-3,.,TGCGCCAGCAGCCAAGATGCCGGGTTCGGTACGCAGTATTTT,CASSQDAGFGTQYF
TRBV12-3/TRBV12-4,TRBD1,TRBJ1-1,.,TGTGCCAGCAGTCCCCTACAGGGGGTCACTGAAGCTTTCTTT,CASSPLQGVTEAFF
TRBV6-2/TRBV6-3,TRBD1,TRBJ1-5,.,TGTGCCAGCAGCCACGGGGACAGGGAGGATCAGCCCCAGCATTTT,CASSHGDREDQPQHF
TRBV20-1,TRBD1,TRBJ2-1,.,TGCAGTGCAGATACAGGGGGCACTGAGCAGTTCTTC,CSADTGGTEQFF
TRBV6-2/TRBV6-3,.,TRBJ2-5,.,TGTGCCAGCAGCCAAACGAGAGAGACCCAGTACTTC,CASSQTRETQYF
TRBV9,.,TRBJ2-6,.,TGTGCCAGCAGCGCCCCCTCTGGGGCCAACGTCCTGACTTTC,CASSAPSGANVLTF
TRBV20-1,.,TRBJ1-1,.,TGCAGTGCTAGTTGGGTGGTGAACACTGAAGCTTTCTTT,CSASWVVNTEAFF
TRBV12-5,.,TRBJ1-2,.,TGTGCTAGTGGTTTGGGGCAGCTACCCTTCTATGGCTACACCTTC,CASGLGQLPFYGYTF
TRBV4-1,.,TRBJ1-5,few,TGCGCCAGCAGCCAAGATATCGGCGACAATCAGCCCCAGCATTTT,CASSQDIGDNQPQHF
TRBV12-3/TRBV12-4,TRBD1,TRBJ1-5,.,TGTGCCAGCAGGGGACAGGGGGCGGGCCAGCCCCAGCATTTT,CASRGQGAGQPQHF
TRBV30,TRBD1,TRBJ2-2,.,TGTGCCGGAAGACAGGGGGCCGGCACTACCGGGGAGCTGTTTTTT,CAGRQGAGTTGELFF
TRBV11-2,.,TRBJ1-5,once,TGTGCCAGCAGCGCAGGGTTAGATCAGCCCCAGCATTTT,CASSAGLDQPQHF
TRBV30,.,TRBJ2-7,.,TGTGCCTGGAGTGCTGGTGCCAGTGAGCAGTACTTC,CAWSAGASEQYF
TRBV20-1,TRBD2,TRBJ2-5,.,TGCAGTGCTAGAGATCCGACTAGCGGGGGGAAAGAGACCCAGTACTTC,CSARDPTSGGKETQYF
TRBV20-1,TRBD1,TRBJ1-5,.,TGCAGTGCTAGAGCAGACGGGACAGAGAATCAGCCCCAGCATTTT,CSARADGTENQPQHF
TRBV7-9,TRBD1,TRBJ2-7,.,TGTGCCATCTCCGGGACAGGGCCCTACGAGCAGTACTTC,CAISGTGPYEQYF
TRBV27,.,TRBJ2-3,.,TGTGCCAGCAGGACGGACACCTACACAGATACGCAGTATTTT,CASRTDTYTDTQYF
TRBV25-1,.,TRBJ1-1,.,TGTGCCAGCAGTTTACAGGGAACGAGTCAATCTGAAGCTTTCTTT,CASSLQGTSQSEAFF
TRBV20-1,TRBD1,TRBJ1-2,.,TGCAGTGCTCTGACAGGGCTGGGGGGCTACACCTTC,CSALTGLGGYTF
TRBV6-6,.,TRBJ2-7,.,TGTGCCAGCAGTTACTCTCAGGGGACACAATACGAGCAGTACTTC,CASSYSQGTQYEQYF
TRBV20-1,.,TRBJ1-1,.,TGCAGTGCTTACAGGGTTGTAGGTGCTTTCTTT,CSAYRVVGAFF
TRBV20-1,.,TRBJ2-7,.,TGCAGTGCTAGAAGAAGGGAGGACGAGCAGTACTTC,CSARRREDEQYF
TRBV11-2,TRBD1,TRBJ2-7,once,TGTGCCAGCAGCTTAGTCGTACAGGGGAGCTCCTACGAGCAGTACTTC,CASSLVVQGSSYEQYF
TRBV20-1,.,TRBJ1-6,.,TGCAGCACACAGGGTAATAATTCACCCCTCCACTTT,CSTQGNNSPLHF
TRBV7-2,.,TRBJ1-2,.,TGTGCCAGCAGCGAGGTCCTTGGGCTTTATGGCTACACCTTC,CASSEVLGLYGYTF
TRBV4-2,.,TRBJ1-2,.,TGTGCCAGCAGCCAAGATCTAACAGGGCAGAGGGGCTATGGCTACACCTTC,CASSQDLTGQRGYGYTF
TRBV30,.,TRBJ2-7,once,TGTGCCTGGAGTGTTGAGCCAATTGGGGTGGAAGAGCAGTACTTC,CAWSVEPIGVEEQYF
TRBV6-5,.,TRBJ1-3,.,TGTGCCAGCAGGGACCCTGGAAACACCATATATTTT,CASRDPGNTIYF
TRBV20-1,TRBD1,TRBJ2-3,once,TGCAGTGCTAGGACAGGGGCAACAGATACGCAGTATTTT,CSARTGATDTQYF
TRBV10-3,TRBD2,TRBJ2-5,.,TGTGCCATCCGCGGACTAGCGGGGGCCGGGGAGACCCAGTACTTC,CAIRGLAGAGETQYF
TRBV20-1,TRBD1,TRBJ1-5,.,TGCAGTGCCGTCAACAGGGGGACTCAGCCCCAGCATTTT,CSAVNRGTQPQHF
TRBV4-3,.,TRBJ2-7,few,TGCGCCAGCAGCCAAGATTTAGGGAGCTACGAGCAGTACTTC,CASSQDLGSYEQYF
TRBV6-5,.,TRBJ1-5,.,TGTGCCAGCCAACTGTTGGGGAACAATCAGCCCCAGCATTTT,CASQLLGNNQPQHF
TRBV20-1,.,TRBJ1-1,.,TGCAGTGCTCCCGGAGGGCAGAACACTGAAGCTTTCTTT,CSAPGGQNTEAFF
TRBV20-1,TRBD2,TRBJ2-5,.,TGCAGTGCGATTGGGGGGGGTCCGGGGACCCAGTACTTC,CSAIGGGPGTQYF
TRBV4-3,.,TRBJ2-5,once,TGCGCCAGCAGCCAAGATGTACAAGTAGAGACCCAGTACTTC,CASSQDVQVETQYF
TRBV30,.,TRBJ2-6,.,TGTGCCTGGTGGGGGCGGAGGGCCAACGTCCTGACTTTC,CAWWGRRANVLTF
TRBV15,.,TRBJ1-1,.,TGTGCCACCAGCAGAGTACAGGGAACTGAAGCTTTCTTT,CATSRVQGTEAFF
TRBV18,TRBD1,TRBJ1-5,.,TGTGCCAGCTCACACGGGGACAGTGATCAGCCCCAGCATTTT,CASSHGDSDQPQHF
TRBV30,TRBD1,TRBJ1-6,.,TGTGCCTGGACGAGGGGGGACAGGACGAACTATAATTCACCCCTCCACTTT,CAWTRGDRTNYNSPLHF